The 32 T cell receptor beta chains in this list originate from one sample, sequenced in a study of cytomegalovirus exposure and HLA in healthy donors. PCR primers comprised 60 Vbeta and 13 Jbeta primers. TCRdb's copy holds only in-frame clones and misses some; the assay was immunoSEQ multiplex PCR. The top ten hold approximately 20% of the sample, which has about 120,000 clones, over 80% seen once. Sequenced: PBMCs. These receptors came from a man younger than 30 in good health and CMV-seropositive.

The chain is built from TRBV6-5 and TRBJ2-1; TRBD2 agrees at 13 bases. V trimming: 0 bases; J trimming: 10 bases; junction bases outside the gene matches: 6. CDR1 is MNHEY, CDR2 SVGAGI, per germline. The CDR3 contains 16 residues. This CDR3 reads CASSYSTSGGAREQFF. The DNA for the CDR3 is TGTGCCAGCAGTTACTCTACTAGCGGGGGGGCTAGGGAGCAGTTCTTC.

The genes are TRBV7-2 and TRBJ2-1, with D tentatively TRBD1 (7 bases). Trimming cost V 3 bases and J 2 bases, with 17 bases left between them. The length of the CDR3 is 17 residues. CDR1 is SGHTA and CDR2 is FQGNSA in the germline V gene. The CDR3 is CASSFPEGQGAYNEQFF. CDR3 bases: TGTGCCAGCAGCTTTCCGGAGGGCCAGGGGGCCTACAATGAGCAGTTCTTC.

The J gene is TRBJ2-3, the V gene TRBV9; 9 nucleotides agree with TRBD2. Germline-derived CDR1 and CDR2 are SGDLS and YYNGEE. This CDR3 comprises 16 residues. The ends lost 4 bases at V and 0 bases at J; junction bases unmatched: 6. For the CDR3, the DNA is TGTGCCAGCAGCTCAGCCCTAGCGGGGAGCACAGATACGCAGTATTTT. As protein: CASSSALAGSTDTQYF.

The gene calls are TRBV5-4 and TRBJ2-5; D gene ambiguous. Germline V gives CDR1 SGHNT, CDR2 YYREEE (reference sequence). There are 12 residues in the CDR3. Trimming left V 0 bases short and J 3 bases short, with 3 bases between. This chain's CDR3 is CASSLVKETQYF. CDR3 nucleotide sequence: TGTGCCAGCAGCTTGGTCAAAGAGACCCAGTACTTC.

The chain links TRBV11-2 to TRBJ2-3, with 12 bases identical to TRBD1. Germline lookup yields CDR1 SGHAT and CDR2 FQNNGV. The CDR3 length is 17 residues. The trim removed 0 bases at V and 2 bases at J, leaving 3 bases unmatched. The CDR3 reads CASSLEGQGASTDTQYF. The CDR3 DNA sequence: TGTGCCAGCAGCTTAGAGGGACAGGGGGCGTCCACAGATACGCAGTATTTT.

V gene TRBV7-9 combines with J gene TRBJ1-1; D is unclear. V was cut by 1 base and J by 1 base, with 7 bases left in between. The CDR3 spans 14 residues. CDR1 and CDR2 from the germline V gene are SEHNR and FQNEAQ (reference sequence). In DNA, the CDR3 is TGTGCCAGCAGCTTAGTTCCAGGGAACACTGAAGCTTTCTTT. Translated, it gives CASSLVPGNTEAFF.

CDR3 sequence (DNA): TGTGCCAGTAGTACCCTAGGGGGGGCGGGCACCGGGGAGCTGTTTTTT. Translating it yields CASSTLGGAGTGELFF. The chain employs TRBV19 and TRBJ2-2, with D perhaps matching TRBD2 (7 bases). Germline-derived CDR1 and CDR2 are LNHDA and SQIVND (reference sequence). CDR3 size: 16 residues. V lost 4 bases to trimming and J lost 4 bases, with 16 bases between them.

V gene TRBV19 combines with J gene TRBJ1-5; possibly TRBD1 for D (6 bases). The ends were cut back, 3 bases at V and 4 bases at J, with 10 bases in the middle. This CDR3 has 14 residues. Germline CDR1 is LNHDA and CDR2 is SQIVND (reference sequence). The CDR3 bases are TGTGCCAGTAGTATTTCAGGGGAAAATCAGCCCCAGCATTTT. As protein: CASSISGENQPQHF.

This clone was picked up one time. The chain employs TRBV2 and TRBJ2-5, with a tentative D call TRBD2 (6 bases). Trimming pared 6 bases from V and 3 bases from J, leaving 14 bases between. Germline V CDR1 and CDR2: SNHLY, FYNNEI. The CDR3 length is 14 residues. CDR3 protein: CASRLLAGKETQYF. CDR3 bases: TGTGCCAGCAGACTCTTGGCGGGGAAAGAGACCCAGTACTTC.

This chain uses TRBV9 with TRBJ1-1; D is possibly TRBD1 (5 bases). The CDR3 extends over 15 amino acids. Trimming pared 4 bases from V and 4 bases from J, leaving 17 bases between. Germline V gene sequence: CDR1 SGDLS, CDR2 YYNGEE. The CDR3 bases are TGTGCCAGCAGCTCCCAGGGTGTTGGTAGCACTGAAGCTTTCTTT. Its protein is CASSSQGVGSTEAFF.

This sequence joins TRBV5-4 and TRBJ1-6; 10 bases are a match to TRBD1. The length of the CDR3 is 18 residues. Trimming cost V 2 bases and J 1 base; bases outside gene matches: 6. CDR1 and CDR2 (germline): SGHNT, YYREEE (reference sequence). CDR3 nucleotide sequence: TGTGCCAGCAGCTTCCCGGGACAGGGGACTTCCTATAATTCACCCCTCCACTTT. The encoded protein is CASSFPGQGTSYNSPLHF.

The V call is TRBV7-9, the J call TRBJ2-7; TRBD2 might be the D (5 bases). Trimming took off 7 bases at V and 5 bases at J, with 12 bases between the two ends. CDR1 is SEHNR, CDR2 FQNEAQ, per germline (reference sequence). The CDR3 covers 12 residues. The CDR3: CASTLGVNEQYF. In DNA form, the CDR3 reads TGTGCCAGCACCCTCGGGGTCAACGAGCAGTACTTC.

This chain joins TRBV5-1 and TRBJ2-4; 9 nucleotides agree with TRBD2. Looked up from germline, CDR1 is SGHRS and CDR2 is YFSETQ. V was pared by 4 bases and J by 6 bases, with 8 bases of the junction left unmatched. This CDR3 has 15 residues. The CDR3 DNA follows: TGCGCCAGCAGCGGCGTAGCGGGGGTAGCAAACATTCAGTACTTC. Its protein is CASSGVAGVANIQYF.

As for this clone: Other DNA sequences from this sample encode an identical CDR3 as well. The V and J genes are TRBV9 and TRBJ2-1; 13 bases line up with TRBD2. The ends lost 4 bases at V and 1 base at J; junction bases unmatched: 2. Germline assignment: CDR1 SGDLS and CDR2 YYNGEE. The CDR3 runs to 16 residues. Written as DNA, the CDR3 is TGTGCCAGCAGCAGGACTAGCGGGGGTTCCTACAATGAGCAGTTCTTC. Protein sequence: CASSRTSGGSYNEQFF. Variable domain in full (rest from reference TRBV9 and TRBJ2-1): DSGVTQTPKHLITATGQRVTLRCSPRSGDLSVYWYQQSLDQGLQFLIQYYNGEERAKGNILERFSAQQFPDLHSELNLSSLELGDSALYFCASSRTSGGSYNEQFFGPGTRLTVL.

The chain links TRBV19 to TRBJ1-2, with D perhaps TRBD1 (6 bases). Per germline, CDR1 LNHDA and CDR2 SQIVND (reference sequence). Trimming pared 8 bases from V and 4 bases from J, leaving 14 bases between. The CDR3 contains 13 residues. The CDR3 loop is CASLSGVGYGYTF. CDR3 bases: TGTGCCAGTCTGTCAGGGGTCGGCTATGGCTACACCTTC.

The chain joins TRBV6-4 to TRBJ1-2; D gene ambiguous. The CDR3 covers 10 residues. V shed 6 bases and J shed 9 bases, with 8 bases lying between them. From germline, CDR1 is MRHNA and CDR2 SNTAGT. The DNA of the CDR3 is TGTGCCAGCAGCCCCTTTCGCTACACCTTC. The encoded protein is CASSPFRYTF.

This CDR3 is CASSLAPGEGYTF. DNA of the CDR3: TGTGCCAGCAGCTTGGCCCCAGGCGAAGGCTACACCTTC. This chain uses TRBV5-6 with TRBJ1-2; D gene unclear. Trimming removed 0 bases from V and 8 bases from J, with 11 bases in between. This CDR3 is built from 13 residues. Germline V gene lookup returns CDR1 SGHDT and CDR2 YYEEEE.

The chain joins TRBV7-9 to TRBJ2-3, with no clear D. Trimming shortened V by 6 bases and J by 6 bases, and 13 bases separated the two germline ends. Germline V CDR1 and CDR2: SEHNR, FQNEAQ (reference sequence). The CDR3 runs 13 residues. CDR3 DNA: TGTGCCAGCAGGGCAGGTTTTATCGATACGCAGTATTTT. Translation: CASRAGFIDTQYF.

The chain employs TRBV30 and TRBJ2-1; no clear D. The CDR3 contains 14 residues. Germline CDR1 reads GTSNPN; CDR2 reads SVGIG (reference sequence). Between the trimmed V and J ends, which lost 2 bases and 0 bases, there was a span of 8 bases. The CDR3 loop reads CAWSSRSSYNEQFF. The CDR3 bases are TGTGCCTGGAGTTCAAGGAGCTCCTACAATGAGCAGTTCTTC. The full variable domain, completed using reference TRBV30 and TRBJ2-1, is SQTIHQWPATLVQPVGSPLSLECTVEGTSNPNLYWYRQAAGRGLQLLFYSVGIGQISSEVPQNLSASRPQDRQFILSSKKLLLSDSGFYLCAWSSRSSYNEQFFGPGTRLTVL.

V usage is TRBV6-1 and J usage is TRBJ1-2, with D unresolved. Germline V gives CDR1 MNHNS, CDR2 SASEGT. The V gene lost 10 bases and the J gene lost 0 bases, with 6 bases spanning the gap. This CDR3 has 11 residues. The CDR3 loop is CATRANYGYTF. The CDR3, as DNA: TGTGCCACACGGGCTAACTATGGCTACACCTTC.

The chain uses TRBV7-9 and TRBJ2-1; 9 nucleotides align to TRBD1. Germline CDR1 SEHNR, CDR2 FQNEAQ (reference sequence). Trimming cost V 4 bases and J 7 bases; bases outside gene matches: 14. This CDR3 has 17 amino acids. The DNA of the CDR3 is TGTGCCAGCAGCTCTAGCGCCGACAGGGGGGTAGAGAATGAGCAGTTCTTC. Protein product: CASSSSADRGVENEQFF.

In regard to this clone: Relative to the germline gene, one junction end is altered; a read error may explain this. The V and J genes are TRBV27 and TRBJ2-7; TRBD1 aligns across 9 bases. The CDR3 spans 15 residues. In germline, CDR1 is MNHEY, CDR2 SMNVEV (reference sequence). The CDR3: CASSSSQGAYYGQYF. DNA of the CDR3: TGTGCCAGCAGTTCTTCACAGGGGGCTTACTACGGGCAGTACTTC.

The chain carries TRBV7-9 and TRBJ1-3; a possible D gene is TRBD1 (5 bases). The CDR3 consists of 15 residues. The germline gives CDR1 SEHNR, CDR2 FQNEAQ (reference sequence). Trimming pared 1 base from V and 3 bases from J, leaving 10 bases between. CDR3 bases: TGTGCCAGCAGCTTAGTGGCCAGGGATGGAAACACCATATATTTT. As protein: CASSLVARDGNTIYF. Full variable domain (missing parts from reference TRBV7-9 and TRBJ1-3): DTGVSQNPRHKITKRGQNVTFRCDPISEHNRLYWYRQTLGQGPEFLTYFQNEAQLEKSRLLSDRFSAERPKGSFSTLEIQRTEQGDSAMYLCASSLVARDGNTIYFGEGSWLTVV.

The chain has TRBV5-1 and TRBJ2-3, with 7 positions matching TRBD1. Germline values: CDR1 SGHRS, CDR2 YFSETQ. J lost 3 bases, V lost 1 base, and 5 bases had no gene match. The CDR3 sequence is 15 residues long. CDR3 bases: TGCGCCAGCAGCTTGAAAACAGGGGCAACAGATACGCAGTATTTT. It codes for CASSLKTGATDTQYF.

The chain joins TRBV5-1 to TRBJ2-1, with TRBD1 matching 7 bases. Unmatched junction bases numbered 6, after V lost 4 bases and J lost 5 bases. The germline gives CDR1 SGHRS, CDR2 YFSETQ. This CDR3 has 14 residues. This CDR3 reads CASSLGQRNNEQFF. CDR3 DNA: TGCGCCAGCAGCCTGGGACAGCGAAACAATGAGCAGTTCTTC.

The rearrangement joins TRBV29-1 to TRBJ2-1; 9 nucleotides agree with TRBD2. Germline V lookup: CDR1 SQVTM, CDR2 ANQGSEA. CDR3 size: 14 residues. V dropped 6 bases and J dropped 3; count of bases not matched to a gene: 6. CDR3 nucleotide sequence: TGCAGCGTAGACGCGGGGGGGATCTACAATGAGCAGTTCTTC. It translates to CSVDAGGIYNEQFF.

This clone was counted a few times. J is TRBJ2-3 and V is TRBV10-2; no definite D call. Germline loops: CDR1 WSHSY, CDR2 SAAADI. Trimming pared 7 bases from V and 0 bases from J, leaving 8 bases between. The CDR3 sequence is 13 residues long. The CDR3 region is CASMPQSTDTQYF. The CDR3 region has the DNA TGCGCCAGCATGCCCCAGAGCACAGATACGCAGTATTTT.

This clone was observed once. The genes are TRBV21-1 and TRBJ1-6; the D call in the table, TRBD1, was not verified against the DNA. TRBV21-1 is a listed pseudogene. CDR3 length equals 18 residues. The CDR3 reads CASSKGLLDRDHNSPLHF. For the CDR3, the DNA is TGTGCCAGCAGCAAAGGCCTTTTGGACAGGGACCATAATTCACCCCTCCACTTT.

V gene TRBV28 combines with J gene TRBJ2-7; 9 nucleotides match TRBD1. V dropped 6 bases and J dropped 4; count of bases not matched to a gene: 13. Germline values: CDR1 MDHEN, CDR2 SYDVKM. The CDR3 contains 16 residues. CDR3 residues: CASSPPQTGGKYEQYF. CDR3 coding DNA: TGTGCCAGCAGCCCCCCCCAGACAGGGGGTAAATACGAGCAGTACTTC.

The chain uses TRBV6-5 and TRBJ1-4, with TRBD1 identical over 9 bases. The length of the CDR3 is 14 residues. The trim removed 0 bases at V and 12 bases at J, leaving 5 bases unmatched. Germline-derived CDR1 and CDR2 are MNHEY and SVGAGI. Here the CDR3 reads CASSYSGQGKQLFF. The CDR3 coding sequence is TGTGCCAGCAGTTACTCCGGACAGGGGAAACAACTGTTTTTT.

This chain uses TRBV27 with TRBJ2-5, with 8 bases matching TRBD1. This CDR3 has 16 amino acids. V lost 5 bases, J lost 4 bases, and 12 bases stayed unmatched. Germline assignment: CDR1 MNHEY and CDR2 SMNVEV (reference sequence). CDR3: CASSIRTGPGVETQYF. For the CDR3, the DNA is TGTGCCAGCAGTATCCGGACAGGGCCCGGGGTAGAGACCCAGTACTTC.

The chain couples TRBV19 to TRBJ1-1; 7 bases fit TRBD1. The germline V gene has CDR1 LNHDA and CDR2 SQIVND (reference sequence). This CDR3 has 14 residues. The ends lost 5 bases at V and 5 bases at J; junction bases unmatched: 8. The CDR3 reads CASSPDRVGTEAFF. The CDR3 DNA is TGTGCCAGTAGTCCTGACAGGGTGGGTACTGAAGCTTTCTTT.